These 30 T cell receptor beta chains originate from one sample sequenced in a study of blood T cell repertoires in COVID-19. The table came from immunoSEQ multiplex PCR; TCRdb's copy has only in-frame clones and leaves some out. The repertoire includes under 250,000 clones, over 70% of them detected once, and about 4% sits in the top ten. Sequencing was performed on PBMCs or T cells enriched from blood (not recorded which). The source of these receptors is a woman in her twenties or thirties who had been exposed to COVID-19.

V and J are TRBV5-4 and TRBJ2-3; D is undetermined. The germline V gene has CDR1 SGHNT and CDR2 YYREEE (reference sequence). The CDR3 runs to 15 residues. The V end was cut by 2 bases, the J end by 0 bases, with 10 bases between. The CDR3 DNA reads TGTGCCAGCAGCTTTTTCGGTACTAGCACAGATACGCAGTATTTT. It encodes CASSFFGTSTDTQYF.

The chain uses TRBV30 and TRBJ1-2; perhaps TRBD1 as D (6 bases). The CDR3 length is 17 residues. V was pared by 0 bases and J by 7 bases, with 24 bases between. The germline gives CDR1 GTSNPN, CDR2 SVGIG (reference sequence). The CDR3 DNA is TGTGCCTGGAGTGTACCTCTCCTATCCGGACAGTTGGGTGGCTACACCTTC. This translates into CAWSVPLLSGQLGGYTF.

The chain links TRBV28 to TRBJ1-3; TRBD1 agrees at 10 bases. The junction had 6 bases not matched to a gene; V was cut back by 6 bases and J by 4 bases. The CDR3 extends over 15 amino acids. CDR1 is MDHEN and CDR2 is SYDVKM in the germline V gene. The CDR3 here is CASRRQGAQGNTIYF. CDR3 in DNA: TGTGCCAGCAGGCGACAGGGGGCGCAAGGAAACACCATATATTTT.

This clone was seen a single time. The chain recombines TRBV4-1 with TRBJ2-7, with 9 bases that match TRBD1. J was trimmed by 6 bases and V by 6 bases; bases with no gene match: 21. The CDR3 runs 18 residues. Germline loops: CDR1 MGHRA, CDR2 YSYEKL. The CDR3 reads CASRAKIVGTGSTGEQYF. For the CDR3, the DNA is TGCGCCAGCAGAGCCAAGATCGTGGGGACAGGGAGCACGGGCGAGCAGTACTTC.

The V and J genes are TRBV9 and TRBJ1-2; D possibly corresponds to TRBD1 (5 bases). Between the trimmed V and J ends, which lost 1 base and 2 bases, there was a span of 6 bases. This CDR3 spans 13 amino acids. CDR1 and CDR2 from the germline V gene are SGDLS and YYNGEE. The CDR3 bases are TGTGCCAGCAGCGTACAGGGAAACTATGGCTACACCTTC. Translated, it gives CASSVQGNYGYTF.

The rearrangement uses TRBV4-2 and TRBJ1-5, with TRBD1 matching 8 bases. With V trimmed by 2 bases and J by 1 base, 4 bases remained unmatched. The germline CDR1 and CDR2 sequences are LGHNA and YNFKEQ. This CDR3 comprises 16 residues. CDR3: CASSQHGTGSNQPQHF. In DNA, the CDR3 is TGTGCCAGCAGCCAACATGGGACAGGCAGCAATCAGCCCCAGCATTTT.

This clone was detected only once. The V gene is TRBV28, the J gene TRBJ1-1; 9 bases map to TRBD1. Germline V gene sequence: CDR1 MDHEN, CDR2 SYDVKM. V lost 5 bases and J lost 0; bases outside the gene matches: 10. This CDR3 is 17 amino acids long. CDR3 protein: CASSAPRDRAVNTEAFF. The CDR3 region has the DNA TGTGCCAGCAGTGCCCCTAGGGACAGGGCCGTGAACACTGAAGCTTTCTTT. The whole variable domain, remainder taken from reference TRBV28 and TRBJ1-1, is DVKVTQSSRYLVKRTGEKVFLECVQDMDHENMFWYRQDPGLGLRLIYFSYDVKMKEKGDIPEGYSVSREKKERFSLILESASTNQTSMYLCASSAPRDRAVNTEAFFGQGTRLTVV.

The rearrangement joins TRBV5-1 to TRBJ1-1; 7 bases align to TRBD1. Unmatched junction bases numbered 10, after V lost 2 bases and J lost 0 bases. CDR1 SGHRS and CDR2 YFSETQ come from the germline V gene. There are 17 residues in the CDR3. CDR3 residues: CASSFYLMGQMNTEAFF. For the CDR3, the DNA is TGCGCCAGCAGCTTTTACCTTATGGGACAGATGAACACTGAAGCTTTCTTT.

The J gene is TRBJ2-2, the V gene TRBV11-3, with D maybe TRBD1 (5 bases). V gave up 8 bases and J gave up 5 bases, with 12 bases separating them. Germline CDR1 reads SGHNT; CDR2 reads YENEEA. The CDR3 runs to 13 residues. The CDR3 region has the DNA TGTGCCAGCTCTACAGGACCTACCGGGGAGCTGTTTTTT. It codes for CASSTGPTGELFF.

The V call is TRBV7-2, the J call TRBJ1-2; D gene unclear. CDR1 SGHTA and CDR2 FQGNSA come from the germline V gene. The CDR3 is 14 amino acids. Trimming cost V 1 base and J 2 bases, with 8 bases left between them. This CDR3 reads CASSLGPGNYGYTF. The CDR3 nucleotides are TGTGCCAGCAGCTTAGGTCCGGGGAACTATGGCTACACCTTC.

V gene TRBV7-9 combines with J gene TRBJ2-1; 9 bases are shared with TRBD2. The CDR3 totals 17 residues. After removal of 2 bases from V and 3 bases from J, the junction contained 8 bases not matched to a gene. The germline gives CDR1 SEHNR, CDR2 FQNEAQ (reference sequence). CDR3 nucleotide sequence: TGTGCCAGCAGCTTATCCTCCGGGACTAGCAGCTACAATGAGCAGTTCTTC. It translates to CASSLSSGTSSYNEQFF.

CDR3 residues: CASSFHTSGAYNEQFF. CDR3 nucleotide sequence: TGTGCCAGCAGTTTCCATACTAGCGGAGCCTACAATGAGCAGTTCTTC. V and J are TRBV2 and TRBJ2-1; 8 bases align to TRBD2. CDR3 length: 16 residues. V was pared by 5 bases and J by 2 bases, with 8 bases of the junction left unmatched. In germline, CDR1 is SNHLY, CDR2 FYNNEI.

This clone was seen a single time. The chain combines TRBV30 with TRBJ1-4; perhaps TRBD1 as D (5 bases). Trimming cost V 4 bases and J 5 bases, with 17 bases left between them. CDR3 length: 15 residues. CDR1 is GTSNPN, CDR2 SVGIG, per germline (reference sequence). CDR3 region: CAWNGKGKGNEKLFF. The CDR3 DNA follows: TGTGCCTGGAATGGAAAGGGAAAGGGGAATGAAAAACTGTTTTTT. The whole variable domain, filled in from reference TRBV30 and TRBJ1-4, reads SQTIHQWPATLVQPVGSPLSLECTVEGTSNPNLYWYRQAAGRGLQLLFYSVGIGQISSEVPQNLSASRPQDRQFILSSKKLLLSDSGFYLCAWNGKGKGNEKLFFGSGTQLSVL.

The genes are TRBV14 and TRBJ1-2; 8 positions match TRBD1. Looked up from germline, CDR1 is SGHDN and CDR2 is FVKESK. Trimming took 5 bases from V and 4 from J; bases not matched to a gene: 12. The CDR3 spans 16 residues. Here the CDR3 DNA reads TGTGCCAGCAGCTCCCGGACAGGGCAGCCTTTCTATGGCTACACCTTC. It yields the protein CASSSRTGQPFYGYTF.

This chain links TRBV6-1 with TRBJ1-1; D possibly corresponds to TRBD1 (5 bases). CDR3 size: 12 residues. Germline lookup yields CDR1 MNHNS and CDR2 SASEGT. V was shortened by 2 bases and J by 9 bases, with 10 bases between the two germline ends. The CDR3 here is CASSEWGRKAFF. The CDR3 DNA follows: TGTGCCAGCAGTGAATGGGGGAGGAAAGCTTTCTTT.

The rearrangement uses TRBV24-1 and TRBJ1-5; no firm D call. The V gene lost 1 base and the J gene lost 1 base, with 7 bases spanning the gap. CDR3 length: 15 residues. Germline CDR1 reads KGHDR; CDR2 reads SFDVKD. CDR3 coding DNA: TGTGCCACCAGTGATTTCGGGGAAAGCAATCAGCCCCAGCATTTT. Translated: CATSDFGESNQPQHF.

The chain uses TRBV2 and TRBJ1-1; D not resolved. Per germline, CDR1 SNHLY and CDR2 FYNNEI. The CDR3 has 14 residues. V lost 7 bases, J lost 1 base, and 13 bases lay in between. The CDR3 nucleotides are TGTGCCAGCATTACAATAACAGCGAACACTGAAGCTTTCTTT. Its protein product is CASITITANTEAFF.

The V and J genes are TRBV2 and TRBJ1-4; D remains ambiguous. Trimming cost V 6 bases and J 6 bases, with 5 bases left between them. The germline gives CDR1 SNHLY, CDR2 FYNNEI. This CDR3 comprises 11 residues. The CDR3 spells CASRQYEKLFF. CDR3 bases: TGTGCCAGCAGACAGTATGAAAAACTGTTTTTT. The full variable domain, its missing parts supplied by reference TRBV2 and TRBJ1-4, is EPEVTQTPSHQVTQMGQEVILRCVPISNHLYFYWYRQILGQKVEFLVSFYNNEISEKSEIFDDQFSVERPDGSNFTLKIRSTKLEDSAMYFCASRQYEKLFFGSGTQLSVL.

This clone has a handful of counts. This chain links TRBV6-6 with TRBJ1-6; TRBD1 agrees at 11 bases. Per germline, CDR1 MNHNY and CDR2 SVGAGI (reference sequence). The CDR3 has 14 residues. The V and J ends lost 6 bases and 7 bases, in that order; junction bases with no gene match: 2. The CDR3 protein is CASRWDRGNSPLHF. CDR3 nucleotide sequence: TGTGCCAGCAGGTGGGACAGGGGGAATTCACCCCTCCACTTT.

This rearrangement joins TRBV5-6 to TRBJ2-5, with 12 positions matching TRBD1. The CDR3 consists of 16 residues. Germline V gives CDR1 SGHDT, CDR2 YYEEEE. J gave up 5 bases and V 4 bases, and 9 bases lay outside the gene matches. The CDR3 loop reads CASSLGGTGGWETQYF. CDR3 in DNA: TGTGCCAGCAGCCTTGGCGGGACAGGGGGCTGGGAGACCCAGTACTTC.

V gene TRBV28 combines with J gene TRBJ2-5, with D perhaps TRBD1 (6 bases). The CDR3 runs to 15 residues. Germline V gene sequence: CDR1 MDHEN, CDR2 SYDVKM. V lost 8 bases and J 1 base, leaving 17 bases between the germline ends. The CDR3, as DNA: TGTGCCAGCTCCACCTCCGGGACATTCCAAGAGACCCAGTACTTC. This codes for CASSTSGTFQETQYF.

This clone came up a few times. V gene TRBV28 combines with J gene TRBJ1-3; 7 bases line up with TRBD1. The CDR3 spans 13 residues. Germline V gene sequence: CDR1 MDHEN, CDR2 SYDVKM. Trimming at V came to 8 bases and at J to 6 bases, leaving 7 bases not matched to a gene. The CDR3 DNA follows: TGTGCCAGCGGCTATGACAGGGTAAACACCATATATTTT. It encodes CASGYDRVNTIYF.

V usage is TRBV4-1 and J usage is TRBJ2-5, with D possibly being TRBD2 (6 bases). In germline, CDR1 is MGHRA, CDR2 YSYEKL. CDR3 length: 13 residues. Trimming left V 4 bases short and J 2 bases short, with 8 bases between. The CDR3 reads CASSLEGQETQYF. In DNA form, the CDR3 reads TGCGCCAGCAGCCTGGAGGGACAAGAGACCCAGTACTTC.

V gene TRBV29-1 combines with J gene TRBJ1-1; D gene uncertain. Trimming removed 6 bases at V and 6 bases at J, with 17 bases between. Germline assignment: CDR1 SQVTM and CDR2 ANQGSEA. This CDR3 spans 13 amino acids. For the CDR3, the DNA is TGCAGCGTGGAGGGAGAATTGAAGGCTGAAGCTTTCTTT. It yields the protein CSVEGELKAEAFF.

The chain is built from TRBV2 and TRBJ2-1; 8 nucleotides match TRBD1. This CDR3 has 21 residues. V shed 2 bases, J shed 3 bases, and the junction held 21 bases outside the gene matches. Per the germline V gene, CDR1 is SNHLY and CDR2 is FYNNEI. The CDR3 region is CASSETPGTGGVRGVYNEQFF. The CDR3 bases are TGTGCCAGCAGTGAAACCCCCGGGACAGGAGGGGTCAGGGGGGTCTACAATGAGCAGTTCTTC.

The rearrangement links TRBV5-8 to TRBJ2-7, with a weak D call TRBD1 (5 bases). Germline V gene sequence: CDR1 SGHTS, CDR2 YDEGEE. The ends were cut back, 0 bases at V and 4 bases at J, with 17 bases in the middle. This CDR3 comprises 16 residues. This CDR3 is CASSLESGLRPYEQYF. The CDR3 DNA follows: TGTGCCAGCAGCTTGGAATCAGGGCTGCGCCCTTACGAGCAGTACTTC.

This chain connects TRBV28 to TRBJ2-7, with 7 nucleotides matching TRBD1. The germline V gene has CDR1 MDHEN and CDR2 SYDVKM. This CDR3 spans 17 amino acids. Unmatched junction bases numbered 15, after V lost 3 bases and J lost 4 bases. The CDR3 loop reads CASSLEVWSGRGYEQYF. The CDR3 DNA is TGTGCCAGCAGTTTGGAGGTCTGGAGCGGCAGGGGGTACGAGCAGTACTTC.

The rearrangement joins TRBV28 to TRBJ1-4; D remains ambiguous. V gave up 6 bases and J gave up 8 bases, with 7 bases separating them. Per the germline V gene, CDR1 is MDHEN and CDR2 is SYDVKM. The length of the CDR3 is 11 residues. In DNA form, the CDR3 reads TGTGCCAGCAGCCTACAGGAAAAACTGTTTTTT. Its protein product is CASSLQEKLFF.

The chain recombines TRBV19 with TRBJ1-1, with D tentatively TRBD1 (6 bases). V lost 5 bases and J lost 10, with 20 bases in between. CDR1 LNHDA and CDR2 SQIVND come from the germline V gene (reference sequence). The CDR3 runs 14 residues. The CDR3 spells CASSLPPQGAAAFF. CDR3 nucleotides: TGTGCCAGTAGTCTACCGCCACAGGGTGCAGCAGCTTTCTTT.

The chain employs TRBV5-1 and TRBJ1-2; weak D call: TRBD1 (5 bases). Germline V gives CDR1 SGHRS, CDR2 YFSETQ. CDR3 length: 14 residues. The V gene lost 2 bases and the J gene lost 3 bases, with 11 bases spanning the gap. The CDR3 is CASSFYAGDYGYTF. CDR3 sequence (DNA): TGCGCCAGCAGCTTTTATGCGGGGGACTATGGCTACACCTTC.